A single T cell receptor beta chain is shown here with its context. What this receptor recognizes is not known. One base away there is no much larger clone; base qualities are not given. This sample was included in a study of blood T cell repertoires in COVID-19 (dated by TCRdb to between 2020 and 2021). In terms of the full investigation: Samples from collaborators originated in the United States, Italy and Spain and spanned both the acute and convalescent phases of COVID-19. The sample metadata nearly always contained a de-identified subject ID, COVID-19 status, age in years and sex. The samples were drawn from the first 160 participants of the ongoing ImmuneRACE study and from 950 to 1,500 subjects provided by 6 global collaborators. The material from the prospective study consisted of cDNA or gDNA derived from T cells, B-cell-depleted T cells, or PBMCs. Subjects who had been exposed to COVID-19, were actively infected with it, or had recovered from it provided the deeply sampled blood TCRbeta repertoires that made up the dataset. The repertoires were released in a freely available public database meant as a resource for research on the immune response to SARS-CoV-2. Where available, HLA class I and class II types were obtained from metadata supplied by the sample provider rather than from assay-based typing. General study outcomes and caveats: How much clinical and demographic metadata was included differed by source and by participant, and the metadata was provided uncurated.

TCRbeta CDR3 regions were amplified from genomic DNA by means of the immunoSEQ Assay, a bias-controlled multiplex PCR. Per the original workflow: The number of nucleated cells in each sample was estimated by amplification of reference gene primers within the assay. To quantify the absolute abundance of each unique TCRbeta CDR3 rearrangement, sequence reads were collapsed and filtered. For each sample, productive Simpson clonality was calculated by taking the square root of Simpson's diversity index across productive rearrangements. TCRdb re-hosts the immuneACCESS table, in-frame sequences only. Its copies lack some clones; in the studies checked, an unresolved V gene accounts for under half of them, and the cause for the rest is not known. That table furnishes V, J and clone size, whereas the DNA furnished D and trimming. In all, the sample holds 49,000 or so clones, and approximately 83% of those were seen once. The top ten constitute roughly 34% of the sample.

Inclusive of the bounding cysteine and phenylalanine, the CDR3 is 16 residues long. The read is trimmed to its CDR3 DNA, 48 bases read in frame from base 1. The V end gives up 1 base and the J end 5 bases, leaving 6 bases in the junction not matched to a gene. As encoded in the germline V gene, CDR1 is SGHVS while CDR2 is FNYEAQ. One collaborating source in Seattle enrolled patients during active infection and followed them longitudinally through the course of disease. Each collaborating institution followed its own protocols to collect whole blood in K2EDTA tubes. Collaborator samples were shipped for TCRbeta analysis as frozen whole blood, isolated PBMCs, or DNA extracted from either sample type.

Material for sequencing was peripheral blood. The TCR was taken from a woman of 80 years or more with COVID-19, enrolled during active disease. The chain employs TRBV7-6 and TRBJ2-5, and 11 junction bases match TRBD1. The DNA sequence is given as TGTGCCAGCAGCTTAGGTCGGACAGGGGGCACGGAGACCCAGTACTTC. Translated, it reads CASSLGRTGGTETQYF.